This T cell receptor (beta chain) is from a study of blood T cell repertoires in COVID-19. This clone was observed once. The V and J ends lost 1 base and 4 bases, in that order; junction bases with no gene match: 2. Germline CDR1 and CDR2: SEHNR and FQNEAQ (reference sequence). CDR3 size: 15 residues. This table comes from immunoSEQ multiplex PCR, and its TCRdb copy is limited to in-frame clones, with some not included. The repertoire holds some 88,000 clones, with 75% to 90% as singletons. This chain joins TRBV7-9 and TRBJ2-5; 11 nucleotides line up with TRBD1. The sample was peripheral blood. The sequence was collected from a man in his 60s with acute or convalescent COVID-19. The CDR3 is CASSLGGTGGETQYF. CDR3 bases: TGTGCCAGCAGCTTAGGGGGGACAGGGGGAGAGACCCAGTACTTC. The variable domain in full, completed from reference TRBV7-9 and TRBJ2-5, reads DTGVSQNPRHKITKRGQNVTFRCDPISEHNRLYWYRQTLGQGPEFLTYFQNEAQLEKSRLLSDRFSAERPKGSFSTLEIQRTEQGDSAMYLCASSLGGTGGETQYFGPGTRLLVL.